The sequence of this T cell receptor (beta chain) was determined in a study of T cells in pancreatic ductal adenocarcinoma. This table comes from immunoSEQ multiplex PCR, and its TCRdb copy is limited to in-frame clones, with some not included. Here the sample spans roughly 17,000 clones, around 91% being singletons. The ends were cut back, 0 bases at V and 7 bases at J, with 9 bases in the middle. The CDR3 is 14 amino acids. Germline CDR1 reads SSHAT; CDR2 reads FNYEAQ (reference sequence). Selected pancreatic ductal adenocarcinoma patients had undergone surgery without neoadjuvant therapy. This chain connects TRBV7-7 to TRBJ1-4; D call uncertain. The TCR was taken from a human donor with pancreatic ductal adenocarcinoma. What was sequenced was PBMCs. The CDR3 sequence: CASSLARRSEKLFF. The CDR3 coding sequence is TGTGCCAGCAGCTTAGCAAGACGCTCTGAAAAACTGTTTTTT.